These 20 T cell receptor beta chains share one sample of origin, sequenced in a study of blood T cell repertoires in COVID-19. The data were produced by immunoSEQ multiplex PCR, yet TCRdb's version contains in-frame clones alone and is incomplete. The sample carries under 250,000 clones, about nine tenths recorded once. The sequencing sample was made of peripheral blood. The receptor set was obtained from a man aged 55 to 70 with acute or convalescent COVID-19.

The chain carries TRBV6-6 and TRBJ2-3, with TRBD2 matching over 8 bases. Germline CDR1 reads MNHNY; CDR2 reads SVGAGI (reference sequence). This CDR3 has 14 amino acids. J gave up 4 bases and V 4 bases, and 4 bases lay outside the gene matches. CDR3 sequence reads: CASSFSGLADTQYF. CDR3 DNA sequence: TGTGCCAGCAGTTTCTCGGGACTAGCAGATACGCAGTATTTT.

The CDR3 DNA is TGCGCCAGCAGCTCTTCAGGGAGGACTGAAGCTTTCTTT. Translated, it gives CASSSSGRTEAFF. This chain joins TRBV5-1 and TRBJ1-1, with a tentative D call TRBD1 (5 bases). V was cut by 3 bases and J by 5 bases, with 11 bases left in between. The CDR3 contains 13 residues. CDR1 and CDR2 from the germline V gene are SGHRS and YFSETQ. The full variable domain, completed using reference TRBV5-1 and TRBJ1-1, is KAGVTQTPRYLIKTRGQQVTLSCSPISGHRSVSWYQQTPGQGLQFLFEYFSETQRNKGNFPGRFSGRQFSNSRSEMNVSTLELGDSALYLCASSSSGRTEAFFGQGTRLTVV.

The chain links TRBV7-6 to TRBJ1-4; 7 bases line up with TRBD1. Losses at the gene ends were 5 bases for V and 0 bases for J; bases not matched to a gene: 3. The CDR3 contains 15 residues. Germline CDR1 and CDR2: SGHVS and FNYEAQ. CDR3 in amino acids: CASSLGQATNEKLFF. The CDR3 nucleotides are TGTGCCAGCAGCCTAGGACAGGCAACTAATGAAAAACTGTTTTTT. Drawing the rest from reference TRBV7-6 and TRBJ1-4, the complete variable domain is GAGVSQSPRYKVTKRGQDVALRCDPISGHVSLYWYRQALGQGPEFLTYFNYEAQQDKSGLPNDRFSAERPEGSISTLTIQRTEQRDSAMYRCASSLGQATNEKLFFGSGTQLSVL.

The rearrangement uses TRBV12-5 and TRBJ1-5; the match to TRBD1 covers 7 bases. CDR3 length: 14 residues. CDR1 and CDR2 (germline): LGHNT, FRNRAP. Trimming took 1 base from V and 6 from J; bases not matched to a gene: 3. The CDR3 is CASGLGTGSQPQHF. CDR3 DNA: TGTGCTAGTGGTTTGGGGACAGGAAGTCAGCCCCAGCATTTT.

The rearrangement links TRBV28 to TRBJ1-1; D is possibly TRBD1 (6 bases). Per the germline V gene, CDR1 is MDHEN and CDR2 is SYDVKM. Trimming took 7 bases from V and 5 from J, leaving 14 bases between them. This CDR3 is 13 amino acids long. This CDR3 reads CASKGGGRTEAFF. The CDR3 DNA is TGTGCCAGCAAGGGAGGGGGAAGGACTGAAGCTTTCTTT.

V and J are TRBV6-5 and TRBJ1-2; D gene ambiguous. Germline lookup yields CDR1 MNHEY and CDR2 SVGAGI. The CDR3 is 13 amino acids. Trimming removed 5 bases at V and 5 bases at J, with 12 bases between. The CDR3 spells CASSPGYPYGYTF. DNA for the CDR3: TGTGCCAGCAGTCCGGGGTACCCTTATGGCTACACCTTC.

This chain links TRBV4-3 with TRBJ1-2, with D perhaps TRBD1 (6 bases). CDR1 is LGHNA and CDR2 is YSLEER in the germline V gene. V dropped 1 base and J dropped 4 bases, with 13 bases sitting between them. The CDR3 is 15 amino acids. Here the CDR3 reads CASSQAGGAGYGYTF. CDR3 nucleotide sequence: TGCGCCAGCAGCCAAGCGGGGGGGGCCGGCTATGGCTACACCTTC.

The chain links TRBV11-2 to TRBJ2-1; D is unclear. Germline CDR1 reads SGHAT; CDR2 reads FQNNGV. This CDR3 contains 16 residues. Trimming stripped 0 bases from V and 0 bases from J, with 9 bases between. CDR3 sequence: CASSLDPVNSYNEQFF. The CDR3 coding sequence is TGTGCCAGCAGCTTAGACCCGGTGAACTCCTACAATGAGCAGTTCTTC.

The gene calls are TRBV18 and TRBJ2-1; perhaps TRBD1 as D (5 bases). The CDR3 totals 15 residues. CDR1 and CDR2 from the germline V gene are KGHSH and LQKENI. Trimming left V 5 bases short and J 0 bases short, with 11 bases between. CDR3: CASSEEQGSYNEQFF. CDR3 DNA: TGTGCCAGCTCAGAAGAGCAGGGCTCCTACAATGAGCAGTTCTTC.

J is TRBJ2-1 and V is TRBV10-3; 10 bases match TRBD2. The CDR3 sequence is 17 residues long. V gave up 4 bases and J gave up 5 bases; unmatched junction bases: 11. CDR1 is ENHRY and CDR2 is SYGVKD in the germline V gene. The CDR3, as DNA: TGTGCCATCAGTGCTTCTAGCGGGAGATCGGGGAACAATGAGCAGTTCTTC. It specifies CAISASSGRSGNNEQFF.

A few counts support this clone. This chain links TRBV12-3 or TRBV12-4 with TRBJ2-4; D possibly corresponds to TRBD1 (6 bases). Trimming shortened V by 5 bases and J by 7 bases, and 9 bases separated the two germline ends. There are 12 residues in the CDR3. CDR3 amino acids: CASSITGNIQYF. As DNA, the CDR3 is TGTGCCAGCAGTATAACAGGGAACATTCAGTACTTC.

This clone was found once. The chain couples TRBV10-3 to TRBJ2-2; 9 bases line up with TRBD1. The V and J ends lost 6 bases and 5 bases, in that order; junction bases with no gene match: 4. Germline lookup yields CDR1 ENHRY and CDR2 SYGVKD. This CDR3 contains 14 residues. The CDR3 spells CAIRSGQGTGELFF. CDR3 DNA: TGTGCCATCAGATCAGGACAGGGGACCGGGGAGCTGTTTTTT.

V gene TRBV19 combines with J gene TRBJ1-1; D not certain. Germline CDR1 reads LNHDA; CDR2 reads SQIVND (reference sequence). This CDR3 has 14 residues. V was trimmed by 7 bases and J by 5 bases, leaving 17 bases between them. The CDR3 here is CASNTLGRGTEAFF. DNA for the CDR3: TGTGCCAGTAACACCTTGGGGAGAGGAACTGAAGCTTTCTTT.

The sample holds one count of this clone. The chain couples TRBV6-5 to TRBJ1-2; 8 nucleotides match TRBD1. The trim removed 5 bases at V and 4 bases at J, leaving 3 bases unmatched. This CDR3 is 13 amino acids long. The V gene's germline CDR1 is MNHEY and CDR2 SVGAGI. The CDR3 reads CASSRDRSYGYTF. The CDR3 region has the DNA TGTGCCAGCAGTAGGGACAGGAGCTATGGCTACACCTTC.

V usage is TRBV18 and J usage is TRBJ2-6; 9 positions match TRBD1. There are 17 residues in the CDR3. CDR1 is KGHSH and CDR2 is LQKENI in the germline V gene. Trimming at V came to 2 bases and at J to 4 bases, leaving 6 bases not matched to a gene. The CDR3 DNA reads TGTGCCAGCTCACCAACCTGGACAGGGGTCGGGGCCAACGTCCTGACTTTC. It codes for CASSPTWTGVGANVLTF.

The J gene is TRBJ2-2, the V gene TRBV27; D may be TRBD1 (5 bases). This CDR3 contains 17 residues. CDR1 MNHEY and CDR2 SMNVEV come from the germline V gene (reference sequence). The V and J ends lost 8 bases and 0 bases respectively, with 19 bases between them. The CDR3 sequence: CASQDFNQGSNTGELFF. For the CDR3, the DNA is TGTGCCAGCCAAGACTTTAACCAGGGATCGAACACCGGGGAGCTGTTTTTT.

The chain recombines TRBV2 with TRBJ1-4, with TRBD1 identical over 7 bases. This CDR3 is built from 15 residues. Germline-derived CDR1 and CDR2 are SNHLY and FYNNEI. The junction had 9 bases not matched to a gene; V was cut back by 5 bases and J by 6 bases. CDR3 sequence reads: CASSLPGQSYEKLFF. The CDR3 DNA is TGTGCCAGCAGTCTCCCGGGACAGTCTTATGAAAAACTGTTTTTT.

This clone was recorded once. This chain joins TRBV11-3 and TRBJ2-2, with D perhaps TRBD2 (6 bases). Germline V lookup: CDR1 SGHNT, CDR2 YENEEA. Between the trimmed V and J ends, which lost 2 bases and 5 bases, there was a span of 24 bases. This CDR3 spans 19 amino acids. The CDR3 coding sequence is TGTGCCAGCAGCTTAACGCCGGAGGGTTTTTGGGGGAGGACCGGGGAGCTGTTTTTT. The encoded protein is CASSLTPEGFWGRTGELFF.

V usage is TRBV25-1 and J usage is TRBJ1-4; D ambiguous. The V end was cut by 6 bases, the J end by 1 base, with 15 bases between. The CDR3 length is 16 residues. The germline gives CDR1 MGHDK, CDR2 SYGVNS. In nucleotides, the CDR3 is TGTGCCAGCAGCACAAATAGGCGGTTAACTAATGAAAAACTGTTTTTT. Encoded protein: CASSTNRRLTNEKLFF.

The chain combines TRBV7-9 with TRBJ1-1; D ambiguous. Germline CDR1 SEHNR, CDR2 FQNEAQ (reference sequence). V shed 6 bases and J shed 0 bases, with 23 bases lying between them. CDR3 size: 18 residues. This CDR3 reads CASRCERWASFMNTEAFF. The CDR3 region has the DNA TGTGCCAGCAGGTGCGAACGTTGGGCCTCCTTCATGAACACTGAAGCTTTCTTT.